A selection of T cell receptor beta chains follows, all from one sample in a study of breast tumors, draining lymph nodes, adjacent tissues. One entry per CDR3 protein results from TCRdb running MiXCR on the multiplex PCR reads. In the table there are over 200,000 distinct CDR3 sequences, 32% of which are singletons. Sequenced sample: axillary lymph node tissue. The receptors were gathered from a female donor with breast cancer. Some clones in this sample may be carry-over from other donors' samples. Both conserved end residues are part of each CDR3. Not all rows give a size; the values are once, few, many and, for expanded clones, a class.

v_call clone_size cdr3_aa
TRBV14 few CASSFDRGGTEAFF
TRBV24-1 many CATARWTGGEQYF
TRBV19 many CASSISDRPPTYEQYF
TRBV29-1 many CSAEGGQGSYEQYF
TRBV7-9 many CASSLTPSRNYGYTF
TRBV10-1 NA CARDGEYEQYF
TRBV4-1 once CACSDGGLNEKLFF
TRBV7-2 many CASSVSTTKQETQYF
TRBV7-3 many CASSRQGTTGELFF
TRBV18 many CASSPGADGAQYF
TRBV30 many CAWSVSGNEQFF
TRBV19 many CASGTGGRGELFF
TRBV15 many CATSIVTGGTDTQYF
TRBV12-5 once CASSFGDSYNEQFF
TRBV10-3 once CAIRGSGRAGSTDTQYF
TRBV27 many CASTQFPLSPLHF
TRBV7-3 many CASSLRLAGRTDTQYF
TRBV28 NA CASSRRRNTWGEQFF
TRBV12-3/TRBV12-4 NA CASRAMKGTTEAFF
TRBV7-8 many CASSLGGGINSPLHF
TRBV18 many CASSPSDGNTIYF
TRBV29-1 many CSVQRGTTDTQYF
TRBV19 many CASSTREFSGNTIYF
TRBV5-1 NA CASSLAPGIFPPLHF
TRBV9 many CASSADLTDTQYF
TRBV28 NA CASSLTVGRIPTDTQYF
TRBV24-1 many CATSGGTSGSENEQFF
TRBV6-2/TRBV6-3 NA CASEGMKIVGQGTHLRTGTQYF
TRBV29-1 many CSVEIQRGLAETQYF
TRBV3-1 NA CASSHASGRNQEAQYF
TRBV30 many CAWGAAGYEQYF
TRBV19 many CASSTLVMGQPQHF
TRBV7-2 NA CASSLAGLEAFF
TRBV20-1 NA CSARGLWKGTDTQYF
TRBV6-6 few CASSHSIAGPGNEQFF
TRBV27 many CASSLGQGYRSPLHF
TRBV7-2 NA CASSLMPSSVAINNEQFF
TRBV19 many CASSPFFSGRHNEQFF
TRBV6-1 many CASTPGGTLPPYEQYF
TRBV28 many CASKSGTWTSYEQYF
TRBV20-1 NA CSASRTSGNSGQYF
TRBV7-9 NA CASSELAGGHTQYF
TRBV29-1 many CSVEHGNTQYF
TRBV11-3 many CASSLDRGHNEQFF
TRBV6-5 NA CASSPGGTNTGELFF
TRBV25-1 NA CASSARDWGDLECF
TRBV30 many CAWTSGGPADTQYF
TRBV12-3/TRBV12-4 NA CASSLGRTGVGYTF